The 28 T cell receptor beta chains below all came from one sample that was sequenced in a study of cytomegalovirus exposure and HLA in healthy donors. PCR involved 60 Vbeta and 13 Jbeta primers. Assay: immunoSEQ multiplex PCR; the TCRdb copy retains only in-frame clones and omits some. The sample carries 100,000 to 150,000 clones, over 70% recorded once. Sequencing used PBMCs. These receptors came from a woman aged 40 to 50 in good health and CMV-seronegative.

The V gene is TRBV28, the J gene TRBJ2-3; 8 bases agree with TRBD2. V was clipped by 5 bases and J by 2 bases; unmatched bases: 9. CDR1 MDHEN and CDR2 SYDVKM come from the germline V gene. The CDR3 loop spans 16 amino acids. CDR3 region: CASSGGLAPYTDTQYF. In nucleotides, the CDR3 is TGTGCCAGCAGTGGAGGACTAGCTCCCTACACAGATACGCAGTATTTT.

This sequence joins TRBV28 and TRBJ1-1; D remains unclear. The CDR3 sequence is 14 residues long. Germline assignment: CDR1 MDHEN and CDR2 SYDVKM. V was shortened by 2 bases and J by 6 bases, with 13 bases between the two germline ends. CDR3 amino acids: CASSLQTNIPEAFF. The CDR3 DNA is TGTGCCAGCAGTTTACAAACAAATATACCTGAAGCTTTCTTT.

CDR3 in amino acids: CASSQEGGQGLDIQYF. The CDR3 nucleotides read TGTGCCAGCAGCCAAGAGGGGGGACAGGGTCTGGACATTCAGTACTTC. J is TRBJ2-4 and V is TRBV4-2, with 9 bases identical to TRBD1. Germline V gene data show CDR1 as LGHNA and CDR2 as YNFKEQ. The CDR3 runs 16 residues. The J segment lost 8 bases and the V segment lost 0 bases, leaving 8 bases of the junction unmatched.

This rearrangement joins TRBV7-6 to TRBJ1-2; no clear D. With 1 base removed from V and 4 bases from J, the gap between germline ends came to 7 bases. Germline-derived CDR1 and CDR2 are SGHVS and FNYEAQ. This CDR3 region has 13 residues. The CDR3 protein is CASSLDGGYGYTF. The CDR3 coding sequence is TGTGCCAGCAGCTTAGACGGAGGCTATGGCTACACCTTC. Combining the CDR3 with reference TRBV7-6 and TRBJ1-2 gives the whole variable domain GAGVSQSPRYKVTKRGQDVALRCDPISGHVSLYWYRQALGQGPEFLTYFNYEAQQDKSGLPNDRFSAERPEGSISTLTIQRTEQRDSAMYRCASSLDGGYGYTFGSGTRLTVV.

This chain connects TRBV9 to TRBJ1-6; 10 positions agree with TRBD1. Germline V lookup: CDR1 SGDLS, CDR2 YYNGEE. The length of the CDR3 is 16 residues. V was clipped by 3 bases and J by 6 bases; unmatched bases: 6. The CDR3 loop is CASSAGQGIGNSPLHF. DNA for the CDR3: TGTGCCAGCAGCGCGGGACAGGGGATCGGTAATTCACCCCTCCACTTT.

The gene calls are TRBV30 and TRBJ2-7; maybe TRBD2 (7 bases). V shed 3 bases and J shed 4 bases, with 19 bases lying between them. Germline lookup yields CDR1 GTSNPN and CDR2 SVGIG (reference sequence). The CDR3 spans 15 residues. Here the CDR3 reads CAWRRRGALAYEQYF. The CDR3 region has the DNA TGTGCCTGGAGAAGACGGGGGGCCCTTGCTTACGAGCAGTACTTC.

The V call is TRBV10-3, the J call TRBJ1-2; D unresolved. In germline, CDR1 is ENHRY, CDR2 SYGVKD. The CDR3 extends over 13 amino acids. V was trimmed by 3 bases and J by 4 bases, leaving 9 bases between them. The CDR3 reads CAISEEGLYGYTF. In nucleotides, the CDR3 is TGTGCCATCAGTGAAGAGGGTCTCTATGGCTACACCTTC.

V and J are TRBV6-4 and TRBJ2-1; 11 bases line up with TRBD2. The J segment lost 7 bases and the V segment lost 3 bases, leaving 5 bases of the junction unmatched. Germline-derived CDR1 and CDR2 are MRHNA and SNTAGT. The CDR3 loop spans 15 amino acids. The CDR3 here is CASSELAGGINEQFF. As DNA, the CDR3 is TGTGCCAGCAGTGAGCTAGCGGGAGGCATTAATGAGCAGTTCTTC.

Details on this clone: Other DNA sequences from this sample encode an identical CDR3 as well. The chain joins TRBV6-1 to TRBJ2-7, with TRBD2 identical over 7 bases. V lost 4 bases and J lost 2; bases outside the gene matches: 8. The V gene's germline CDR1 is MNHNS and CDR2 SASEGT. CDR3 size: 15 residues. The CDR3 protein is CASSVGEGGAYEQYF. The CDR3 DNA is TGTGCCAGCAGTGTAGGGGAGGGAGGTGCCTACGAGCAGTACTTC.

A few counts support this clone. V and J are TRBV6-5 and TRBJ2-1; 9 bases agree with TRBD2. There are 14 residues in the CDR3. Germline lookup yields CDR1 MNHEY and CDR2 SVGAGI. Trimming at V came to 7 bases and at J to 4 bases, leaving 5 bases not matched to a gene. This chain's CDR3 is CASKAGGIYNEQFF. CDR3 nucleotides: TGTGCCAGCAAGGCGGGAGGGATATACAATGAGCAGTTCTTC.

This clone was detected a few times. The rearrangement uses TRBV11-3 and TRBJ2-7; possibly TRBD1 for D (6 bases). Between the trimmed V and J ends, which lost 5 bases and 5 bases, there was a span of 19 bases. CDR1 and CDR2 from the germline V gene are SGHNT and YENEEA. The CDR3 loop spans 15 amino acids. CDR3 in amino acids: CASSQRQERDHEQYF. CDR3 nucleotides: TGTGCCAGCAGCCAACGACAGGAGAGAGACCACGAGCAGTACTTC.

This chain links TRBV19 with TRBJ2-3, with 8 bases aligning to TRBD1. Germline V lookup: CDR1 LNHDA, CDR2 SQIVND (reference sequence). The ends lost 5 bases at V and 3 bases at J; junction bases unmatched: 4. This CDR3 is 14 amino acids long. CDR3 in amino acids: CASSQDRVTDTQYF. The CDR3, as DNA: TGTGCCAGTAGTCAGGACAGGGTGACAGATACGCAGTATTTT.

J is TRBJ2-1 and V is TRBV5-1; TRBD2 might be the D (6 bases). The CDR3 consists of 14 residues. The germline V gene has CDR1 SGHRS and CDR2 YFSETQ. Trimming took 4 bases from V and 4 from J, leaving 12 bases between them. This CDR3 reads CASSLSGEYNEQFF. For the CDR3, the DNA is TGCGCCAGCAGCCTCTCGGGGGAGTACAATGAGCAGTTCTTC.

This clone was recorded only once. The chain employs TRBV5-1 and TRBJ2-2, with TRBD1 as a possible D gene (5 bases). Germline assignment: CDR1 SGHRS and CDR2 YFSETQ. The V gene lost 8 bases and the J gene lost 0 bases, with 26 bases spanning the gap. This CDR3 has 19 amino acids. CDR3 nucleotides: TGCGCCAGGGAAAAGCCCTCGATCTGGCAGGGCGCGAACACCGGGGAGCTGTTTTTT. Its protein is CAREKPSIWQGANTGELFF.

The V gene is TRBV30, the J gene TRBJ2-5; D uncertain. The germline V gene encodes CDR1 GTSNPN and CDR2 SVGIG (reference sequence). The CDR3 totals 10 residues. V lost 2 bases to trimming and J lost 4 bases, with 2 bases between them. CDR3 coding DNA: TGTGCCTGGAGTCTAGAGACCCAGTACTTC. Residues: CAWSLETQYF. The variable domain in full, completed from reference TRBV30 and TRBJ2-5, reads SQTIHQWPATLVQPVGSPLSLECTVEGTSNPNLYWYRQAAGRGLQLLFYSVGIGQISSEVPQNLSASRPQDRQFILSSKKLLLSDSGFYLCAWSLETQYFGPGTRLLVL.

The rearrangement links TRBV30 to TRBJ1-1, with D tentatively TRBD1 (5 bases). The V gene lost 4 bases and the J gene lost 1 base, with 7 bases spanning the gap. The CDR3 extends over 12 amino acids. CDR1 and CDR2 from the germline V gene are GTSNPN and SVGIG (reference sequence). For the CDR3, the DNA is TGTGCCTGGAATACAGGGAACACTGAAGCTTTCTTT. This encodes CAWNTGNTEAFF. Based on the CDR3 plus reference TRBV30 and TRBJ1-1, the full variable domain is SQTIHQWPATLVQPVGSPLSLECTVEGTSNPNLYWYRQAAGRGLQLLFYSVGIGQISSEVPQNLSASRPQDRQFILSSKKLLLSDSGFYLCAWNTGNTEAFFGQGTRLTVV.

The chain uses TRBV5-8 and TRBJ2-1, with TRBD1 matching 8 bases. Germline V gene sequence: CDR1 SGHTS, CDR2 YDEGEE. The CDR3 is 17 residues long. V shed 3 bases and J 7 bases; nucleotides not matched to a gene: 15. In DNA, the CDR3 is TGTGCCAGCAGCTCGGATACCGACAGGGGTGTTGAGAATGAGCAGTTCTTC. Encoded protein: CASSSDTDRGVENEQFF. Combining the CDR3 with reference TRBV5-8 and TRBJ2-1 gives the whole variable domain EAGVTQSPTHLIKTRGQQATLRCSPISGHTSVYWYQQALGLGLQFLLWYDEGEERNRGNFPPRFSGRQFPNYSSELNVNALELEDSALYLCASSSDTDRGVENEQFFGPGTRLTVL.

The rearrangement uses TRBV28 and TRBJ2-3; weak D call: TRBD1 (5 bases). Trimming pared 1 base from V and 5 bases from J, leaving 13 bases between. The CDR3 has 15 residues. The germline V gene encodes CDR1 MDHEN and CDR2 SYDVKM. CDR3 loop: CASSLFQGWGDTQYF. The CDR3 nucleotides read TGTGCCAGCAGTTTATTCCAGGGATGGGGAGATACGCAGTATTTT.

The chain carries TRBV28 and TRBJ2-5, with D maybe TRBD2 (7 bases). CDR3 length: 15 amino acids. Germline values: CDR1 MDHEN, CDR2 SYDVKM. Trimming took off 6 bases at V and 0 bases at J, with 14 bases between the two ends. The CDR3 sequence is CASRGGHLYQETQYF. CDR3 DNA sequence: TGTGCCAGCAGGGGGGGGCACCTGTACCAAGAGACCCAGTACTTC.

CDR3 in amino acids: CATSRRTSGTDTQYF. CDR3 DNA: TGTGCCACCAGCAGGAGGACTAGCGGGACAGATACGCAGTATTTT. The gene calls are TRBV15 and TRBJ2-3; 11 positions agree with TRBD2. This CDR3 region has 15 residues. Looked up from germline, CDR1 is LNHNV and CDR2 is YYDKDF (reference sequence). The V segment lost 3 bases and the J segment 3 bases; nucleotides outside the gene matches: 2. The variable domain in full, completed from reference TRBV15 and TRBJ2-3, reads DAMVIQNPRYQVTQFGKPVTLSCSQTLNHNVMYWYQQKSSQAPKLLFHYYDKDFNNEADTPDNFQSRRPNTSFCFLDIRSPGLGDTAMYLCATSRRTSGTDTQYFGPGTRLTVL.

This sequence joins TRBV18 and TRBJ2-4; 8 bases map to TRBD1. The CDR3 contains 17 residues. Losses at the gene ends were 3 bases for V and 1 base for J; bases not matched to a gene: 8. Germline CDR1 is KGHSH and CDR2 is LQKENI. The CDR3 region is CASSPGQGALAKNIQYF. In DNA, the CDR3 is TGTGCCAGCTCACCTGGACAGGGAGCCCTGGCCAAAAACATTCAGTACTTC.

This clone was counted once. The chain employs TRBV14 and TRBJ1-1; the D is unclear. This CDR3 comprises 11 residues. CDR1 is SGHDN and CDR2 is FVKESK in the germline V gene. V gave up 3 bases and J gave up 3 bases, with 2 bases separating them. CDR3 loop: CASSHYTEAFF. For the CDR3, the DNA is TGTGCCAGCAGCCACTACACTGAAGCTTTCTTT.

The chain links TRBV28 to TRBJ2-7; 7 nucleotides line up with TRBD1. The germline gives CDR1 MDHEN, CDR2 SYDVKM. The V and J ends lost 4 bases and 2 bases, in that order; junction bases with no gene match: 17. The CDR3 has 18 residues. CDR3 in amino acids: CASSSRRLSGGWAYEQYF. The CDR3 region has the DNA TGTGCCAGCAGTTCTCGGCGCCTTTCAGGGGGATGGGCCTACGAGCAGTACTTC. Combining the CDR3 with reference TRBV28 and TRBJ2-7 gives the whole variable domain DVKVTQSSRYLVKRTGEKVFLECVQDMDHENMFWYRQDPGLGLRLIYFSYDVKMKEKGDIPEGYSVSREKKERFSLILESASTNQTSMYLCASSSRRLSGGWAYEQYFGPGTRLTVT.

This clone has only a few counts. The V gene is TRBV4-1, the J gene TRBJ1-4, with a tentative D call TRBD1 (6 bases). Germline V gene lookup returns CDR1 MGHRA and CDR2 YSYEKL. Trimming pared 0 bases from V and 4 bases from J, leaving 12 bases between. The CDR3 has 16 residues. CDR3 region: CASSQELKDSNEKLFF. The CDR3 DNA follows: TGCGCCAGCAGCCAAGAGCTTAAGGACAGTAATGAAAAACTGTTTTTT.

The chain joins TRBV19 to TRBJ2-2; TRBD2 might be the D (6 bases). With 7 bases removed from V and 4 bases from J, the gap between germline ends came to 13 bases. Germline V gene sequence: CDR1 LNHDA, CDR2 SQIVND (reference sequence). CDR3 length: 14 amino acids. The CDR3 region is CASNPGLSTGELFF. The CDR3 region has the DNA TGTGCCAGTAATCCGGGACTTTCCACCGGGGAGCTGTTTTTT.

The J gene is TRBJ1-4, the V gene TRBV25-1; no reliable D call. The CDR3 extends over 14 amino acids. The V end lost 6 bases, the J end lost 7 bases, and 15 bases lay between the germline ends. Germline lookup yields CDR1 MGHDK and CDR2 SYGVNS. CDR3 DNA: TGTGCCAGCAGGGGGTTCGAGGGCGGTGAAAAACTGTTTTTT. Translating gives CASRGFEGGEKLFF. The full variable domain, its missing parts supplied by reference TRBV25-1 and TRBJ1-4, is EADIYQTPRYLVIGTGKKITLECSQTMGHDKMYWYQQDPGMELHLIHYSYGVNSTEKGDLSSESTVSRIRTEHFPLTLESARPSHTSQYLCASRGFEGGEKLFFGSGTQLSVL.

The chain combines TRBV7-9 with TRBJ1-2; D not resolved. The CDR3 is 14 amino acids. Germline-derived CDR1 and CDR2 are SEHNR and FQNEAQ (reference sequence). The ends were cut back, 0 bases at V and 8 bases at J, with 13 bases in the middle. CDR3 loop: CASSLADGVNGYTF. CDR3 DNA: TGTGCCAGCAGCTTAGCAGACGGGGTGAACGGCTACACCTTC.

The chain carries TRBV28 and TRBJ2-7; 7 bases are shared with TRBD1. This CDR3 has 12 residues. Germline CDR1 MDHEN, CDR2 SYDVKM. The V gene end was trimmed by 6 bases and the J gene end by 6 bases; junction bases not matched to a gene: 5. CDR3 protein: CASSGQVTEQYF. The CDR3 DNA reads as TGTGCCAGCAGCGGACAGGTCACCGAGCAGTACTTC.